This T cell receptor (beta chain) was identified in a study of T cells and Merkel cell carcinoma outcomes (TCRdb year 2020). Regarding the complete study: The study examined the tumor T-cell repertoire together with T-cell density as predictors of clinical outcome in patients with Merkel cell carcinoma.

Points the paper makes about the study in general: T-cell repertoire features combined with T-cell density were reported to predict clinical outcomes in Merkel cell carcinoma patients.

Library prep was done by the immunoSEQ multiplex PCR assay. TCRdb carries this immuneACCESS record with in-frame sequences only. Its versions omit some clonotypes, under half of them owing to an unresolved V gene in the studies checked, with the rest unexplained. The sample profile shows approximately 3,000 clones; approximately 95% of them were found once. The ten largest clones take up 1.5% to 2% of the sample. Samples came from patients with Merkel cell carcinoma. The germline ends are 15 bases apart after V is trimmed by 2 bases and J by 4 bases. The CDR3 goes from the cysteine to the phenylalanine over 17 residues. Kept here is only the CDR3 DNA, which spans 51 bases and is read in frame from base 1. The germline V gene sets CDR1 to LGHNA and CDR2 to YNFKEQ. Remarks on this clone: Its antigen specificity is not known. Base qualities were left out, and no much larger clone turns up one base away.

Specimen: tumor tissue from Merkel cell carcinoma. The sequence was collected from a human donor with Merkel cell carcinoma. This receptor chain uses TRBV4-2 and TRBJ2-6, with an unclear D gene assignment. This receptor has the CDR3 CASSQQGRRAGANVLTF. The DNA reads as follows: TGTGCCAGCAGCCAACAAGGTCGCCGTGCAGGGGCCAACGTCCTGACTTTC.